This T cell receptor beta chain was sequenced during a study of shared clonotypes between healthy human individuals. Method: immunoSEQ multiplex PCR; TCRdb's copy keeps in-frame clones and lacks some. This sample has 800,000 to 950,000 clones; about 96% occur once, and the top ten carry over 0.2%. The CDR3 runs to 14 residues. Trimming cost V 7 bases and J 5 bases; bases outside gene matches: 12. CDR1 and CDR2 from the germline V gene are SQVTM and ANQGSEA. CD45RO-negative CD8 cells positively selected for CCR7 made up the naive population, which excluded terminally differentiated effector memory CD45RA+ cells.

The sample was naive CD8+ T cells sorted from blood. The chain recombines TRBV29-1 with TRBJ2-7; TRBD2 matches 9 bases. This sequence was found in a man aged 30 to 45 in good health. This CDR3 reads CSAIGGLASHEQYF. CDR3 nucleotides: TGCAGCGCAATAGGGGGACTAGCTTCCCACGAGCAGTACTTC.